The present entry profiles one T cell receptor (beta chain) with its context. Its antigen target is currently unknown. The record has no base qualities; no much larger clone is one base away. Counted from cysteine to phenylalanine, this CDR3 has 13 amino acids. Kept here is only the CDR3 DNA, which spans 39 bases and is read in frame from base 1. For CDR1 and CDR2, the germline V gene lists SGHTA and FQGTGA. The V end gives up 5 bases and the J end 7 bases, leaving 6 bases in the junction not matched to a gene. The data were taken from a study of T cell responses to AZD1222 COVID-19 vaccine (dated by TCRdb to about 2021). Turning to the overall study: Because spike-specific TCR depth and breadth did not differ between the two schedules, AZD1222 recipients who got a second dose at roughly 4 weeks were pooled with those who got a second dose at roughly 12 weeks. Trial participants were enrolled into age subgroups of 18-55, 56-69 and 70-plus years, which contained 148, 28 and 57 TCR-sequenced participants, respectively. TCR sequencing was performed for some 250 trial participants, of whom around 200 were given two doses of AZD1222 and around 25 were given two doses of MenACWY control vaccine.

The CDR3 regions of human TCRbeta chains were subjected to immunosequencing. The authors' analysis ran thus. Repertoire TCRs were checked for matches against a reference library of SARS-CoV-2-specific TCRs that had been generated using the MIRA antigen-specificity platform. Breadth was defined as the fraction of unique TCRs that were SARS-CoV-2-associated, and depth was defined as the fraction of total T cells that were SARS-CoV-2-associated. Using the MIRA data, each spike-specific TCR was assigned both to the spike region to which the TCR was reactive and to a CD4 or CD8 class. Log10-transformed breadth and depth values were compared by one-way ANOVA with Sidak's multiple comparisons tests. TCRdb obtained this table from immuneACCESS and retained in-frame rearrangements with V and J assigned. These tables miss some clones; where compared with another copy, unresolved V genes account for less than half of the shortfall, and the remainder is unexplained. V, J and clone size derive from that table, while D and trimming were established from the DNA sequence. The sample table holds around 80,000 clones, of which nearly 90% were seen once. The leading ten clones occupy approximately 10% of the sample.

The intended sense of this specimen's time point label: baseline before first vaccination. Vaccinee samples were obtained from the UK trials COV001 and COV002, which included a single-blind randomized controlled phase 2/3 trial of AZD1222 (ChAdOx1 nCoV-19) in healthy adults. For TCRbeta chain sequencing, PBMC samples from trial participants were taken at day 0 and at day 28 after the second dose. General study outcomes and caveats: Nearly half of unique spike-specific TCRs reportedly recognized epitopes outside regions mutated in the B.1.351 and B.1.1.7 variants. The whole spike protein was spanned by vaccine-associated CD4 TCRs, and dominant responses were seen in regions 160-218 and 743-854. Because no day 14 peak-response samples were available, repertoires were characterized only after the peak T cell response. Spike-specific TCR breadth and depth rose significantly after two AZD1222 doses compared with day 0 and with MenACWY recipients. Most participants were white British and females outnumbered males, and the authors suggested that clonal diversity may have been underestimated. The 56-69-year group was small, and its depth increase did not reach significance, likely because of low power. Conclusions about previously exposed vaccinees are limited, since just five to seven AZD1222 recipients were seropositive for SARS-CoV-2 at baseline.

The receptor was isolated from an adult in good health. The rearrangement joined TRBV7-3 to TRBJ1-2, and 8 junctional nucleotides match TRBD1. Sequencing was performed on peripheral blood, taken on day 0 of AZD1222 vaccination. The sequenced DNA: TGTGCCAGCAGCCAAGGACAGGGAGGTGGCTACACCTTC. Its protein reads: CASSQGQGGGYTF.